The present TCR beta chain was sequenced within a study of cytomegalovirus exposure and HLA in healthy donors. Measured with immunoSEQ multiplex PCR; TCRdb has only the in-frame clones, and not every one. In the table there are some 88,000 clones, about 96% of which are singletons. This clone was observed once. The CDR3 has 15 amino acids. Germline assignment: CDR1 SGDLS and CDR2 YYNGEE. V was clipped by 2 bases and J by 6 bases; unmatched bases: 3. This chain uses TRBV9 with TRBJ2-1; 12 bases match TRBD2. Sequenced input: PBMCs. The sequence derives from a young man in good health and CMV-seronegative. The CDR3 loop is CASSVGTSGRNEQFF. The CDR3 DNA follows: TGTGCCAGCAGCGTCGGGACTAGCGGGCGCAATGAGCAGTTCTTC.